Listed below are T cell receptor beta chains from one sample, sequenced in a study of breast tumors, draining lymph nodes, adjacent tissues. Each CDR3 protein gets one entry after TCRdb re-called the multiplex PCR reads with MiXCR. The sample includes 60,000 to 75,000 distinct CDR3 sequences, approximately 57% seen only once; the top ten take roughly 19%. Sequencing used breast tumor tissue. These receptors all come from a female donor with breast cancer. Some clones in this sample may be carry-over from other donors' samples. CDR3s include the opening cysteine and the closing phenylalanine or tryptophan. The order of the fields is CDR3 length, J gene, clone size, V gene, D gene, CDR3 protein, CDR3 DNA. The D gene is left open where the match is weak. Clone sizes are given selectively: once, few, many, or a class where the clone is expanded.

13 TRBJ2-2 many TRBV6-5 NA CASSYSRTGELFF TGTGCCAGCAGTTACTCGCGTACCGGGGAGCTGTTTTTT
15 TRBJ1-4 NA TRBV9 NA CASSTAGTSSEKLFF TGTGCCAGCAGCACGGCCGGGACAAGCTCTGAAAAACTGTTTTTT
18 TRBJ2-1 NA TRBV7-6 TRBD1 CASSSPGAGTDSYNEQFF TGTGCCAGCAGCTCACCCGGGGCCGGGACAGACTCCTACAATGAGCAGTTCTTC
16 TRBJ1-6 NA TRBV5-1 NA CASNPVGSSYNSPLHF TGCGCCAGCAACCCGGTAGGGAGCTCCTATAATTCACCCCTCCACTTT
17 TRBJ2-6 many TRBV4-3 NA CASSQSTSKVSANVLIF TGCGCCAGCAGCCAATCGACTAGTAAGGTGTCGGCCAACGTCCTGATTTTC
15 TRBJ1-6 NA TRBV9 NA CASSVRDVGNSPLHF TGTGCCAGCAGCGTCAGGGATGTTGGGAATTCACCCCTCCACTTT
13 TRBJ1-2 few TRBV4-1 TRBD1 CASSREDRAGYTF TGCGCCAGCAGCCGAGAGGACAGGGCTGGCTACACCTTC
13 TRBJ2-5 NA TRBV7-7 TRBD1 CASSLQGAGEQYF TGTGCTAGCAGCTTACAGGGGGCTGGGGAGCAGTACTTC
17 TRBJ1-6 NA TRBV2 NA CASVPPGTEGPNSPLHF TGTGCCAGCGTCCCCCCCGGGACGGAGGGACCTAATTCACCCCTCCACTTT
13 TRBJ2-1 NA TRBV2 TRBD2 CASSEATSGEQFF TGTGCCAGCAGTGAAGCTACTAGCGGGGAGCAGTTCTTC
13 TRBJ2-5 medium-sized TRBV12-3/TRBV12-4 NA CASSFGTSKTQYF TGTGCCAGCAGTTTTGGAACGTCCAAGACCCAGTACTTC
13 TRBJ2-1 NA TRBV6-4 NA CASSVDTNNEQFF TGTGCCAGCAGTGTGGACACCAACAATGAGCAGTTCTTC
10 TRBJ2-5 NA TRBV20-1 NA CSSLGETQYF TGCAGTTCCCTTGGTGAGACCCAGTACTTC
14 TRBJ2-3 NA TRBV2 TRBD1 CASSRGLSTDTQYF TGTGCCAGCAGTAGGGGGCTTAGCACAGATACGCAGTATTTT
14 TRBJ1-6 few TRBV27 NA CASSFQTNNSPLHF TGTGCCAGCAGTTTCCAGACCAATAATTCACCCCTCCACTTT
16 TRBJ2-1 many TRBV5-8 TRBD1 CASSSDRGRSIGEQFF TGTGCCAGCAGCTCCGACAGGGGACGGTCAATAGGAGAGCAGTTCTTC
16 TRBJ2-2 many TRBV6-1 NA CASSESRGLNTGELFF TGTGCCAGCAGTGAAAGCAGGGGCCTAAACACCGGGGAGCTGTTTTTT
15 TRBJ1-2 NA TRBV2 NA CATYLLGHVSYGYTF TGTGCCACCTATCTCCTTGGACACGTTTCCTATGGCTACACCTTC
14 TRBJ1-6 many TRBV12-3/TRBV12-4 NA CASTTGTRRSPLHF TGTGCCAGCACCACCGGGACAAGAAGATCACCCCTCCACTTT
12 TRBJ2-3 many TRBV20-1 NA CSGQGGTDTQYF TGCAGTGGGCAAGGGGGCACAGATACGCAGTATTTT
13 TRBJ2-7 NA TRBV9 NA CASSVDLNYEQYF TGTGCCAGCAGCGTAGATTTAAACTACGAGCAGTACTTC
14 TRBJ2-5 once TRBV12-3/TRBV12-4 TRBD1 CASSPGDREETQYF TGTGCCAGCAGTCCAGGGGACAGAGAAGAGACCCAGTACTTC
15 TRBJ1-4 NA TRBV19 NA CASSIAAGRNEKLFF TGTGCCAGTAGTATAGCCGCAGGGCGCAATGAAAAACTGTTTTTT
15 TRBJ2-1 NA TRBV19 TRBD1 CASSMGQEVYNEQFF TGTGCCAGTAGTATGGGACAGGAAGTATACAATGAGCAGTTCTTC
12 TRBJ2-3 NA TRBV20-1 NA CSASPSADTQYF TGCAGTGCTAGCCCCTCGGCAGATACGCAGTATTTT
13 TRBJ2-3 many TRBV20-1 TRBD1 CSAAPTGTDTQYF TGCAGTGCTGCCCCGACAGGGACAGATACGCAGTATTTT
11 TRBJ1-2 few TRBV20-1 NA CSAAPDEGYTF TGCAGTGCTGCCCCGGACGAGGGCTACACCTTC
15 TRBJ1-3 NA TRBV19 NA CASSLGQPSGNTIYF TGTGCCAGTAGTTTAGGACAACCATCTGGAAACACCATATATTTT
14 TRBJ2-2 many TRBV9 NA CASSVGRVAGELFF TGTGCCAGCAGCGTGGGTAGGGTGGCCGGGGAGCTGTTTTTT
15 TRBJ1-6 NA TRBV19 TRBD1 CASSMQDRVDSPLHF TGTGCCAGTAGTATGCAGGACAGGGTGGATTCACCCCTCCACTTT
13 TRBJ2-7 NA TRBV14 NA CASSRALFYEQYF TGTGCCAGCAGCCGCGCGCTGTTCTACGAGCAGTACTTC
14 TRBJ2-1 once TRBV7-8 NA CASGEFSSYNEQFF TGTGCCAGCGGCGAGTTTAGCTCCTACAATGAGCAGTTCTTC
18 TRBJ1-6 many TRBV6-1 NA CASSPTAGGSPYNSPLHF TGTGCCAGCAGTCCTACCGCGGGGGGGAGTCCCTATAATTCACCCCTCCACTTT
12 TRBJ1-1 many TRBV7-3 TRBD1 CASSSSTGEAFF TGTGCCAGCAGCTCGTCGACAGGGGAAGCTTTCTTT
15 TRBJ1-6 NA TRBV7-6 NA CASSLRSGMNSPLHF TGTGCCAGCAGCCTTCGTTCAGGGATGAATTCGCCCCTCCACTTT
19 TRBJ2-7 many TRBV19 NA CASSIWTTSTGTSPYEQYF TGTGCCAGTAGTATCTGGACCACATCTACCGGGACGAGCCCCTACGAGCAGTACTTC
16 TRBJ1-5 many TRBV19 TRBD1 CASSISRDRVDQPQHF TGTGCCAGTAGTATATCCCGAGACAGGGTAGATCAGCCCCAGCATTTT
14 TRBJ2-7 NA TRBV2 NA CASKAGTPPYEQYF TGTGCCAGCAAGGCCGGGACACCGCCCTACGAGCAGTACTTC
12 TRBJ1-5 NA TRBV6-1 NA CASSEGVQPQHF TGTGCCAGCAGTGAAGGGGTACAGCCCCAGCATTTT
14 TRBJ2-3 NA TRBV19 TRBD1 CASSSNRGSDTQYF TGTGCCAGTAGTTCGAACAGGGGATCGGATACGCAGTATTTT